This T cell receptor beta chain derives from a study of blood T cells in healthy people across ages. Alongside a J-beta primer mix, a sample-barcoded 5' primer served in a second PCR lasting 7 to 11 cycles. TCRdb redid the calling of the 5' RACE reads with MiXCR, one entry per CDR3 protein. The data hold about 1,400,000 distinct CDR3 sequences, with roughly 64% observed a single time. In germline, CDR1 is KGHSH, CDR2 LQKENI. The CDR3 runs 13 residues. Trimming took off 2 bases at V and 1 base at J, with 5 bases between the two ends. This clonotype was detected only a few times. Sequencing was carried out using blood. The receptor's source is a man aged 18 to 29 in good health. The chain is built from TRBV18 and TRBJ1-1; unclear D gene. The CDR3 sequence: CASSPIGNTEAFF. For the CDR3, the DNA is TGTGCCAGCTCACCAATAGGGAACACTGAAGCTTTCTTT.